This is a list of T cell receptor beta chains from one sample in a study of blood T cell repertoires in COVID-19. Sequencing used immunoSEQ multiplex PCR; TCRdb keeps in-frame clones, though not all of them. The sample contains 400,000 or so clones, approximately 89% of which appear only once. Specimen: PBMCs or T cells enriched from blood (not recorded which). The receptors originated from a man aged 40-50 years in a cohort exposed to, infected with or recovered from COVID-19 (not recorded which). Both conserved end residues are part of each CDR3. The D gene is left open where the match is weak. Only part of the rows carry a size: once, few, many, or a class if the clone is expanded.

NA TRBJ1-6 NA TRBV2 CAAGRDLHF TGTGCCGCGGGTCGGGACCTCCACTTT
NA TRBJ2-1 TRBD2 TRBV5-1 CASSLSGTSGSNEQFF TGCGCCAGCAGCTTATCCGGGACTAGCGGGAGTAATGAGCAGTTCTTC
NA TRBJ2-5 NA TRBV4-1 CASSQGQIPQETQYF TGCGCCAGCAGCCAAGGACAGATTCCTCAAGAGACCCAGTACTTC
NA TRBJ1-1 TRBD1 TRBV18 CASSPRTGEAFF TGTGCCAGCTCACCGAGGACAGGAGAAGCTTTCTTT
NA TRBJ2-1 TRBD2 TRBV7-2 CASSPRTSGRMFF TGTGCCAGCAGCCCCCGGACTAGCGGGAGGATGTTCTTC
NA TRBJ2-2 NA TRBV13 CASSLPRNTGELFF TGTGCCAGCAGCTTACCCCGGAACACCGGGGAGCTGTTTTTT
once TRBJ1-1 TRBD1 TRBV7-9 CASSSRGTDEAFF TGTGCCAGCAGCTCCAGGGGGACGGATGAAGCTTTCTTT
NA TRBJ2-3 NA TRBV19 CASSGGGARYPDTQYF TGTGCCAGTAGCGGAGGAGGGGCGCGATATCCAGATACGCAGTATTTT
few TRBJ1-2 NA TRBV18 CASSPISGGGENGYTF TGTGCCAGCTCACCAATTTCTGGTGGGGGGGAGAATGGCTACACCTTC
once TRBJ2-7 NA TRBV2 CATKEDSYEQYF TGTGCCACCAAGGAGGACTCCTACGAGCAGTACTTC
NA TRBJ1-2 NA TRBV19 CASRDQGGYTF TGTGCCAGTAGGGATCAGGGTGGCTACACCTTC
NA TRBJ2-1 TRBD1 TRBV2 CASSGLGQLYNEQFF TGTGCCAGCAGTGGTTTGGGACAGCTCTACAATGAGCAGTTCTTC
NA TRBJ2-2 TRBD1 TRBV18 CASSERTGWTGELFF TGTGCCAGCTCAGAACGGACAGGGTGGACCGGGGAGCTGTTTTTT
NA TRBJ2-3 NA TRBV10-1 CASSESPGTDTQYF TGCGCCAGCAGTGAGTCTCCGGGAACAGATACGCAGTATTTT
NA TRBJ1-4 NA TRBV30 CAWSSPDIWGRGEKLFF TGTGCCTGGAGTTCACCCGACATTTGGGGAAGGGGTGAAAAACTGTTTTTT
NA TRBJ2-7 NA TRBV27 CASSLYGNSYEQYF TGTGCCAGCAGTTTATACGGGAACTCCTACGAGCAGTACTTC
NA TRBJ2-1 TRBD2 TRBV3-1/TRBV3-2 CASSPSPGLAVLVQFF TGTGCCAGCAGTCCCTCCCCCGGACTAGCGGTTCTGGTGCAGTTCTTC
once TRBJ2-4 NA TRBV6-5 CASRRSGWSKNIQYF TGTGCCAGCAGGAGGAGCGGGTGGTCCAAAAACATTCAGTACTTC
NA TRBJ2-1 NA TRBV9 CASSVHGNNEQFF TGTGCCAGCAGCGTGCACGGGAACAATGAGCAGTTCTTC
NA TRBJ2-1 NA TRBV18 CASSPGPYNEQFF TGTGCCAGCTCACCAGGGCCTTACAATGAGCAGTTCTTC
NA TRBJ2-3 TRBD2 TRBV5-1 CASSLAGGADTQYF TGCGCCAGCAGCTTAGCGGGAGGTGCAGATACGCAGTATTTT
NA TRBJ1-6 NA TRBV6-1 CASNTQNNSPLHF TGTGCCAGCAATACACAGAATAATTCACCCCTCCACTTT
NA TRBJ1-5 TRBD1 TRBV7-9 CASSGDRGNQPQHF TGTGCCAGCAGCGGCGACAGGGGGAATCAGCCCCAGCATTTT
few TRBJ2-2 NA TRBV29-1 CSVEPRAGGELFF TGCAGCGTTGAACCCCGGGCGGGCGGGGAGCTGTTTTTT
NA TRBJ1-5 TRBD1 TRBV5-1 CASSLDGQGGQPQHF TGCGCCAGCAGCTTGGACGGACAGGGAGGACAGCCCCAGCATTTT
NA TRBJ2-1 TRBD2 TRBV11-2 CASSFLAGGASGEQFF TGTGCCAGCAGCTTCCTAGCGGGAGGGGCCTCGGGTGAGCAGTTCTTC
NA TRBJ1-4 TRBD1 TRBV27 CASSPGQVATNEKLFF TGTGCCAGTTCTCCGGGACAGGTGGCAACTAATGAAAAACTGTTTTTT
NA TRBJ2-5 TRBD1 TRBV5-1 CASSLEAGGETQYF TGCGCCAGCAGCTTGGAGGCAGGGGGAGAGACCCAGTACTTC
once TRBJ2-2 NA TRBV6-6 CASSPTSLSGELFF TGTGCCAGCAGCCCGACTAGTCTGTCCGGGGAGCTGTTTTTT
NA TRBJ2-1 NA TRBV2 CASSEDSHNEQFF TGTGCCAGCAGTGAAGACTCCCACAATGAGCAGTTCTTC
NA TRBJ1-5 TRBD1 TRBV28 CASRYRGNSNQPQHF TGTGCCAGCAGGTACAGGGGGAATAGCAATCAGCCCCAGCATTTT
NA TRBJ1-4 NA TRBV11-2 CASSLGVATNEKLFF TGTGCCAGCAGCTTAGGTGTGGCTACTAATGAAAAACTGTTTTTT
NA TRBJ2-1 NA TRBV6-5 CASSYSWNTGNEQFF TGTGCCAGCAGTTACTCTTGGAACACGGGCAATGAGCAGTTCTTC
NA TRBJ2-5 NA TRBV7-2 CASSLAGRRETQYF TGTGCCAGCAGCTTAGCGGGGCGAAGAGAGACCCAGTACTTC
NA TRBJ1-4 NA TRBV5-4 CASSLREVGTNEKLFF TGTGCCAGCAGCCTCAGGGAGGTGGGAACTAATGAAAAACTGTTTTTT
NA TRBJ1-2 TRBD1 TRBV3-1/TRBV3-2 CASSEGWDRDYGYTF TGTGCCAGCAGCGAAGGCTGGGACAGGGACTATGGCTACACCTTC
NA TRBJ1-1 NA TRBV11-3 CASSPGLNTEAFF TGTGCCAGCAGCCCTGGCCTGAACACTGAAGCTTTCTTT
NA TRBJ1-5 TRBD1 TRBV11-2 CASSRDRGLQPQHF TGTGCCAGCAGCCGAGACAGGGGGCTGCAGCCCCAGCATTTT
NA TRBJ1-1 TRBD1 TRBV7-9 CASSLVWTGDINTEAFF TGTGCCAGCAGCTTAGTATGGACAGGGGATATCAACACTGAAGCTTTCTTT
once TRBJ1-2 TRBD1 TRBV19 CASGTAYGYTF TGTGCCAGTGGGACAGCGTATGGCTACACCTTC